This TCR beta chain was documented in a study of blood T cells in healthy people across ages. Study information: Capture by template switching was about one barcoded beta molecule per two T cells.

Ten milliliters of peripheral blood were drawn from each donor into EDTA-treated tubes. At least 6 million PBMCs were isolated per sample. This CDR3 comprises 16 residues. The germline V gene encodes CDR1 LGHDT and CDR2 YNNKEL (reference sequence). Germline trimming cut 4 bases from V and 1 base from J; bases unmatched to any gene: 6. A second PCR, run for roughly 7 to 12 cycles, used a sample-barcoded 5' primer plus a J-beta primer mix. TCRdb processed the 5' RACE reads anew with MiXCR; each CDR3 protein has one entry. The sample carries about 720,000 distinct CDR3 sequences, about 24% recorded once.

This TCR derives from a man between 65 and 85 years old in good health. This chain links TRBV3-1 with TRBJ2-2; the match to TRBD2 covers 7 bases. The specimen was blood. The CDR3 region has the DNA TGTGCCAGCAGCCTAAACGGACTAGGGAACACCGGGGAGCTGTTTTTT. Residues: CASSLNGLGNTGELFF.